This TCR beta chain was obtained from a study of cytomegalovirus exposure and HLA in healthy donors. Losses at the gene ends were 3 bases for V and 9 bases for J; bases not matched to a gene: 11. CDR1 is GTSNPN and CDR2 is SVGIG in the germline V gene (reference sequence). The CDR3 covers 14 residues. Primers included in the PCR were 60 Vbeta and 13 Jbeta primers. Produced via immunoSEQ multiplex PCR; TCRdb's table is partial and in-frame only. Altogether 250,000 to 350,000 clones are present, approximately 90% being singletons, with the ten largest covering almost 4%. This chain connects TRBV30 to TRBJ2-1, with 7 positions matching TRBD2. The sequenced material came from PBMCs. The TCR was taken from a man aged 35-49 years in good health and CMV-seropositive. The CDR3 DNA is TGTGCCTGGAGGCAACTAGCGCGTCTCTCTGAGCAGTTCTTC. It codes for CAWRQLARLSEQFF.